Below, 3 T cell receptor beta chains from the same sample are listed, as sequenced in a study of T cell repertoires in ileal Crohn's disease. Produced via immunoSEQ multiplex PCR; TCRdb's table is partial and in-frame only. The data show some 1,900 clones, around 83% seen once. Time point reported: neoterminal ileum biopsy at postoperative endoscopy, about 6 months after surgery. The sequencing sample was made of ileal tissue. Receptors were obtained from an adult with Crohn's disease.

This chain uses TRBV2 with TRBJ2-3, with 7 bases matching TRBD1. V lost 5 bases to trimming and J lost 1 base; unmatched junction nucleotides: 24. The CDR3 has 21 amino acids. Germline V lookup: CDR1 SNHLY, CDR2 FYNNEI. This CDR3 is CASSTRGQAVGGSVRTDTQYF. CDR3 DNA sequence: TGTGCCAGCAGTACAAGAGGACAGGCCGTGGGTGGGAGTGTGCGCACAGATACGCAGTATTTT.

This clone was picked up a small number of times. J is TRBJ2-1 and V is TRBV12-5; D uncertain. Germline V lookup: CDR1 LGHNT, CDR2 FRNRAP. The V gene lost 6 bases and the J gene lost 8 bases, with 11 bases spanning the gap. The CDR3 runs to 12 residues. CDR3 region: CASGLERDEQFF. CDR3 coding DNA: TGTGCTAGTGGGCTAGAACGCGATGAGCAGTTCTTC.

As to this clone: In the same sample, other DNA sequences code for this CDR3. The chain couples TRBV28 to TRBJ1-2; D is possibly TRBD1 (5 bases). V was shortened by 6 bases and J by 2 bases, with 16 bases between the two germline ends. Per the germline V gene, CDR1 is MDHEN and CDR2 is SYDVKM. The CDR3 consists of 15 residues. The CDR3 DNA reads TGTGCCAGCAGCCCTGATGTTCAGGGCAACTATGGCTACACCTTC. Translation gives CASSPDVQGNYGYTF.